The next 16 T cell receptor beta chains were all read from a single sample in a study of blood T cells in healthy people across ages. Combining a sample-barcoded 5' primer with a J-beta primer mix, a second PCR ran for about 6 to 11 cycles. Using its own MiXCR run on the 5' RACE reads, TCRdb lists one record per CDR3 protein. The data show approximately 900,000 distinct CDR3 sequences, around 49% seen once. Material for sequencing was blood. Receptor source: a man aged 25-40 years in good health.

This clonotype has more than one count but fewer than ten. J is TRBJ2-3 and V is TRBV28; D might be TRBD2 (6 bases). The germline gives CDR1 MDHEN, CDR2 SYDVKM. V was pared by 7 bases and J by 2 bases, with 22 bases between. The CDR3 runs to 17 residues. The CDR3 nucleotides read TGTGCCAGCATTTCCGATTTACTAGCCGGATCCACAGATACGCAGTATTTT. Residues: CASISDLLAGSTDTQYF.

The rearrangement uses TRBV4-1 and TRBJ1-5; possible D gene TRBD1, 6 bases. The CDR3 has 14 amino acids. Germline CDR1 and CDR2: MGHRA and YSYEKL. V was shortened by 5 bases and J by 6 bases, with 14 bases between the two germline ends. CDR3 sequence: CASSIPGVRQPQHF. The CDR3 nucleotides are TGCGCCAGCAGCATCCCAGGGGTTCGTCAGCCCCAGCATTTT.

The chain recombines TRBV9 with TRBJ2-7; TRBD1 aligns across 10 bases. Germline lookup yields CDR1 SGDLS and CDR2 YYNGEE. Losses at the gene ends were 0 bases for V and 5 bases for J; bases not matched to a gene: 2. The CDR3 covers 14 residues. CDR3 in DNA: TGTGCCAGCAGCGTAGAGACAGGGGGCGACGAGCAGTACTTC. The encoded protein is CASSVETGGDEQYF.

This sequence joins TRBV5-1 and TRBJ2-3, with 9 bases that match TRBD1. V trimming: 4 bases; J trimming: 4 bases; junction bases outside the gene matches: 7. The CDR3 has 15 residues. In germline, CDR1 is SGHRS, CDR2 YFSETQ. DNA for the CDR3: TGCGCCAGCAGCGTGGACAGGGGCGGACCAGATACGCAGTATTTT. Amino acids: CASSVDRGGPDTQYF. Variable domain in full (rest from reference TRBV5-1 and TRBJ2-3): KAGVTQTPRYLIKTRGQQVTLSCSPISGHRSVSWYQQTPGQGLQFLFEYFSETQRNKGNFPGRFSGRQFSNSRSEMNVSTLELGDSALYLCASSVDRGGPDTQYFGPGTRLTVL.

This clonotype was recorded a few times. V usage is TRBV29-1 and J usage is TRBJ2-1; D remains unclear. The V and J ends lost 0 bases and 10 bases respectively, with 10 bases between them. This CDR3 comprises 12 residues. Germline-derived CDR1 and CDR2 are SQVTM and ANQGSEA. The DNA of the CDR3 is TGCAGCGTTGAAGACCTGGCCATCGAGCAGTTCTTC. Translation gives CSVEDLAIEQFF.

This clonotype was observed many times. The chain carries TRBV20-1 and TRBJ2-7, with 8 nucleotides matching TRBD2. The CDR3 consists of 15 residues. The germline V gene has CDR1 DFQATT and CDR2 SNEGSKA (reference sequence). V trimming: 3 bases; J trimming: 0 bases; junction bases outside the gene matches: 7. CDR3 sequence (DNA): TGCAGTGCTAGCCTCGGTAGCGGGGACTCCTACGAGCAGTACTTC. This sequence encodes CSASLGSGDSYEQYF.

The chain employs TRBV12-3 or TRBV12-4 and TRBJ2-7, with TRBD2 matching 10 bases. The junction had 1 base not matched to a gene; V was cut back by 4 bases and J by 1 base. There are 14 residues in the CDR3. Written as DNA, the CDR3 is TGTGCCAGCAGTTGGACTAGCGGTTCCTACGAGCAGTACTTC. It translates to CASSWTSGSYEQYF.

The CDR3 loop is CASSQEGPTSGGETQYF. In DNA form, the CDR3 reads TGTGCCAGCAGCCAAGAGGGCCCTACTAGCGGGGGGGAGACCCAGTACTTC. V gene TRBV4-2 combines with J gene TRBJ2-5; 12 nucleotides align to TRBD2. The CDR3 contains 17 residues. The J segment lost 5 bases and the V segment lost 0 bases, leaving 7 bases of the junction unmatched. CDR1 and CDR2 from the germline V gene are LGHNA and YNFKEQ.

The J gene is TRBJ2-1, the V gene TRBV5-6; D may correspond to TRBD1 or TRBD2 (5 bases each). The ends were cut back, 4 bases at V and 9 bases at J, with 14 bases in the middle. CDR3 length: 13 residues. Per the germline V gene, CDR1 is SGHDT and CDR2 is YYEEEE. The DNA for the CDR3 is TGTGCCAGCAGCACCGGGACCATGAGTGAGCAGTTCTTC. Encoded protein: CASSTGTMSEQFF.

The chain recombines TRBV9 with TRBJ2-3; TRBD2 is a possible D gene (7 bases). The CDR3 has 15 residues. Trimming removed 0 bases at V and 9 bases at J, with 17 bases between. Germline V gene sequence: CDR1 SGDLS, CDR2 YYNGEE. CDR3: CASSVGAGAQETQYF. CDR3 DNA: TGTGCCAGCAGCGTAGGGGCGGGGGCCCAAGAGACGCAGTATTTT.

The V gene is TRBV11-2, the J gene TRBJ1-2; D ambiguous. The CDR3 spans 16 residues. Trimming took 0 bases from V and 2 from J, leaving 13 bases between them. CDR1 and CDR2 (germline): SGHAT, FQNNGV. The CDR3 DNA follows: TGTGCCAGCAGCTTAGAGTTGGCAGGATGGAACTATGGCTACACCTTC. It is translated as CASSLELAGWNYGYTF.

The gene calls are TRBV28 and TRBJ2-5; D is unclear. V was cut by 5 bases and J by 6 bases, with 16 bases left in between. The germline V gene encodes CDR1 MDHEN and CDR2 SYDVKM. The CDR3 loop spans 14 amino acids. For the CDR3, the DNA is TGTGCCAGCAGTACCGAACCGGGTCTCCAGACCCAGTACTTC. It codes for CASSTEPGLQTQYF.

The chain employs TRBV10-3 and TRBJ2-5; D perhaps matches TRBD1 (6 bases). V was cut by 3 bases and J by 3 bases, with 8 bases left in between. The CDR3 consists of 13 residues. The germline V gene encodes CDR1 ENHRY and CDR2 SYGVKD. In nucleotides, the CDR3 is TGTGCCATCAGTGATCACAGGGAAGAGACCCAGTACTTC. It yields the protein CAISDHREETQYF.

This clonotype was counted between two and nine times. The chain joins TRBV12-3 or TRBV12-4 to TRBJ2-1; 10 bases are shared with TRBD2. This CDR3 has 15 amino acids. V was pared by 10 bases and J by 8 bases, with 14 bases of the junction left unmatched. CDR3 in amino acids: CATWPGLAIGDEQFF. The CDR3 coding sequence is TGTGCCACCTGGCCGGGACTAGCGATTGGGGATGAGCAGTTCTTC.

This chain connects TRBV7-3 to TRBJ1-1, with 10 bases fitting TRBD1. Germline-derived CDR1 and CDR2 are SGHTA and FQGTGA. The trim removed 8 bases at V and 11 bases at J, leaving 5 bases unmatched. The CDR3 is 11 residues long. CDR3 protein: CASDRGRRAFF. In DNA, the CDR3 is TGTGCCAGCGACAGGGGGCGGAGGGCTTTCTTT.

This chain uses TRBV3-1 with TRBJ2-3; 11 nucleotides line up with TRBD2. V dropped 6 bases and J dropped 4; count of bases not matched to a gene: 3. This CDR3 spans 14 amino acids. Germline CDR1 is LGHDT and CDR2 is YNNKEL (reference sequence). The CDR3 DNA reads TGTGCCAGCAGACTTAGCGGGGGGGCAGATACGCAGTATTTT. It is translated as CASRLSGGADTQYF.